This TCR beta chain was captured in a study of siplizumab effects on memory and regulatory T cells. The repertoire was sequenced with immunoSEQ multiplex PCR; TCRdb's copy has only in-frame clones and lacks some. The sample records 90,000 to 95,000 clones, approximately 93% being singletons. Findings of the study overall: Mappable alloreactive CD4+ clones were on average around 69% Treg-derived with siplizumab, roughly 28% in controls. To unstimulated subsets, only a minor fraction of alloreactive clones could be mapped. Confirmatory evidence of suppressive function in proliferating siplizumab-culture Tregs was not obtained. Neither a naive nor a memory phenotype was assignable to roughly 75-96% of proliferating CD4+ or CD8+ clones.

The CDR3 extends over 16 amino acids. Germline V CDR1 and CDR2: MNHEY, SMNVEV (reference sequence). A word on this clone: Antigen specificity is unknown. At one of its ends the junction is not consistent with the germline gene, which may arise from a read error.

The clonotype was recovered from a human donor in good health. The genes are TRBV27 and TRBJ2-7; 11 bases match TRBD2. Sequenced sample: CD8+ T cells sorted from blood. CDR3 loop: CASSISGTSGPYEQYF. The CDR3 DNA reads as TGTGCCAGCAGTATATCCGGGACTAGCGGACCCTACGAGCAGTACTTC.